This TCR beta chain was documented in a study of T cell repertoires in cytomegalovirus infection. Deletions cut 5 bases from V and 5 bases from J, with 10 bases between. This CDR3 contains 13 residues. In germline, CDR1 is SGHVS, CDR2 FQNEAQ. Many counts were recorded for this clonotype. Antigen specificity is unknown. One entry per CDR3 protein, called by TCRdb with MiXCR from the reads. The sample has approximately 300,000 distinct CDR3 sequences; just under 30% are singletons. This receptor was taken from a human donor in good health (CMV status not recorded). Some clones in this sample may be carry-over from other donors' samples. The source was cultured PBMCs, collected from culture after CMV antigen stimulation. The chain uses TRBV7-8 and TRBJ1-5; D is ambiguous. The CDR3 region is CASSPTTDQPQHF. The DNA for the CDR3 is TGTGCCAGCAGCCCGACGACGGATCAGCCCCAGCATTTT.